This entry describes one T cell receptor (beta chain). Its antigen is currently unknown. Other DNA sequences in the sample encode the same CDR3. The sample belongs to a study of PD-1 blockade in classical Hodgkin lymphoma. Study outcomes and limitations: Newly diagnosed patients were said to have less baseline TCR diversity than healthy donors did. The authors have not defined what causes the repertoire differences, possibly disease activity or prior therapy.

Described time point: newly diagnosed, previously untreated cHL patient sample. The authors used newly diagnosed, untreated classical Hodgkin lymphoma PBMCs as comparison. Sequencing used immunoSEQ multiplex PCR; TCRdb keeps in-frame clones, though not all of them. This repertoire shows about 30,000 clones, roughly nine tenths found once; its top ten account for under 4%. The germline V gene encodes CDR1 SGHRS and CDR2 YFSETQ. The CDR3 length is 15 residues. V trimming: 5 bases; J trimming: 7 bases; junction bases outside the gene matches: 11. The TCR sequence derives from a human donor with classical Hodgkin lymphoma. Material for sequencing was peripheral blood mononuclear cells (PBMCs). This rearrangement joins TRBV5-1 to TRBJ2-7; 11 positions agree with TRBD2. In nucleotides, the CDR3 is TGCGCCAGCAGACCAAGGACTAGCGGGTTGGGGGAGCAGTACTTC. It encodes CASRPRTSGLGEQYF.